Shown below are 8 T cell receptor beta chains from a single sample sequenced in a study of blood T cell repertoires in COVID-19. The assay was immunoSEQ multiplex PCR, and TCRdb's table has in-frame clones only and misses some. This table holds 200,000 to 250,000 clones, over 70% found once. The sequencing sample was made of peripheral blood. The origin of the receptors is a woman in her sixties or seventies with acute or convalescent COVID-19.

The chain links TRBV12-3 or TRBV12-4 to TRBJ2-7; D is perhaps TRBD1 (6 bases). Deletions cut 3 bases from V and 7 bases from J, with 13 bases between. The CDR3 is made up of 13 amino acids. The CDR3 protein is CASSLGADGEQYF. CDR3 coding DNA: TGTGCCAGCAGTTTGGGGGCAGACGGGGAGCAGTACTTC.

This chain joins TRBV7-6 and TRBJ2-1; TRBD2 matches at 8 bases. The CDR3 extends over 16 amino acids. CDR1 is SGHVS and CDR2 is FNYEAQ in the germline V gene. J gave up 4 bases and V 4 bases, and 9 bases lay outside the gene matches. CDR3 DNA sequence: TGTGCCAGCAGCTCCCCAGCGGGAGCGCGATACAATGAGCAGTTCTTC. It codes for CASSSPAGARYNEQFF.

The count of this clone is one. This chain uses TRBV3-1 (or the pseudogene TRBV3-2) with TRBJ1-5, with 8 bases fitting TRBD1. CDR3 length: 15 residues. Losses at the gene ends were 4 bases for V and 6 bases for J; bases not matched to a gene: 8. The germline CDR1 and CDR2 sequences are LGHDT and YNNKEL (reference sequence). CDR3 DNA: TGTGCCAGCAGCCCAGCGGGACAGGAATCTCAGCCCCAGCATTTT. Encoded protein: CASSPAGQESQPQHF.

The chain carries TRBV2 and TRBJ2-3; 8 bases map to TRBD1. Germline V gene sequence: CDR1 SNHLY, CDR2 FYNNEI. V shed 6 bases, J shed 0 bases, and the junction held 5 bases outside the gene matches. This CDR3 contains 15 residues. The DNA of the CDR3 is TGTGCCAGCAGCTTGGGACAGGAAAGCACAGATACGCAGTATTTT. This gives the protein CASSLGQESTDTQYF.

This clone was observed a single time. The chain links TRBV4-1 to TRBJ2-7; no definite D call. The CDR3 length is 14 residues. Per germline, CDR1 MGHRA and CDR2 YSYEKL. V lost 0 bases and J 0 bases, leaving 6 bases between the germline ends. CDR3 in amino acids: CASSQDGSSYEQYF. CDR3 bases: TGCGCCAGCAGCCAAGATGGCAGCTCCTACGAGCAGTACTTC.

This chain joins TRBV3-1 (or the pseudogene TRBV3-2) and TRBJ1-2; 7 bases are a match to TRBD1. The V segment lost 5 bases and the J segment 8 bases; nucleotides outside the gene matches: 14. The germline gives CDR1 LGHDT, CDR2 YNNKEL (reference sequence). The CDR3 extends over 15 amino acids. CDR3 nucleotide sequence: TGTGCCAGCAGCTTTTGGGACAGTGCTAGGGGAGGCTACACCTTC. Protein: CASSFWDSARGGYTF.

The rearrangement links TRBV19 to TRBJ2-7; possible D gene TRBD1, 6 bases. Trimming stripped 4 bases from V and 4 bases from J, with 14 bases between. Germline V lookup: CDR1 LNHDA, CDR2 SQIVND (reference sequence). This CDR3 region has 14 residues. CDR3 region: CASSKNQGPYEQYF. CDR3 DNA: TGTGCCAGTAGTAAAAATCAGGGGCCGTACGAGCAGTACTTC.

This clone was detected once. The chain combines TRBV2 with TRBJ2-5; 12 positions agree with TRBD1. There are 16 residues in the CDR3. Germline V gene sequence: CDR1 SNHLY, CDR2 FYNNEI. V lost 4 bases and J lost 5; bases outside the gene matches: 8. The chain's CDR3 is CASSGGQGAGSETQYF. The DNA of the CDR3 is TGTGCCAGCAGTGGGGGACAGGGGGCAGGGTCGGAGACCCAGTACTTC.